By share of the sample, the clone carrying this T cell receptor beta chain is medium-sized (0.01 to 0.1%). Other DNA sequences from this sample encode an identical CDR3 as well. The data belong to a study of metastatic and nonmetastatic thyroid tumors. TCRdb re-called the PCR reads with MiXCR. This sample carries under 20,000 clones, approximately 26% of them seen once, and the ten largest clones take approximately 6.1%. No treatment of any kind had been given to any patient before thyroid surgery. This CDR3 comprises 14 residues. V lost 3 bases and J lost 4, with 11 bases in between. Germline V gives CDR1 MRHNA, CDR2 SNTAGT.

The sequence derives from a female donor with papillary thyroid cancer or a benign thyroid nodule (not recorded which). Some clones in this sample may be carry-over from other donors' samples. The rearrangement links TRBV6-4 to TRBJ2-3, with D unresolved. Sequenced material: blood. The CDR3 sequence: CASSEGPGPDTQYF. Here the CDR3 DNA reads TGTGCCAGCAGTGAAGGTCCGGGTCCAGATACGCAGTATTTT.